Included here is one TCR beta chain sequence, with context. Produced via immunoSEQ multiplex PCR; TCRdb's table is partial and in-frame only. Among 200,000 to 250,000 clones, 88% were seen once, and the ten largest hold 3% to 4%. Participants were placed into cohorts based on the clinical history they reported. Participants classified as exposed had met a COVID-19 case within 2 weeks before study entry. This entry comes from a study of blood T cell repertoires in COVID-19. Across the whole study: T cells, B-cell-depleted T cells, or PBMCs supplied cDNA or gDNA.

Trimming stripped 2 bases from V and 0 bases from J, with 20 bases between. CDR3 size: 19 residues. Germline CDR1 and CDR2: KGHSH and LQKENI. This clonotype was sampled from a woman in her twenties or thirties who had been exposed to COVID-19. Sequenced material: PBMCs or T cells enriched from blood (not recorded which). V gene TRBV18 combines with J gene TRBJ2-4; perhaps TRBD2 as D (6 bases). CDR3 bases: TGTGCCAGCTCACCAGGGCATTGGAGGGGAGCTCTAGCCAAAAACATTCAGTACTTC. Amino acids: CASSPGHWRGALAKNIQYF.